This T cell receptor beta chain was documented in a study of blood T cell repertoires in COVID-19. On the study more broadly: Samples of COVID-19 (acute and convalescent) were obtained from the United States, Italy and Spain. Sources were T cells, B-cell-depleted T cells, or PBMCs; the material itself was cDNA or gDNA.

CDR1 and CDR2 (germline): SNHLY, FYNNEI. This CDR3 comprises 17 residues. V lost 3 bases and J lost 0, with 15 bases in between. In the authors' methods: It was from reference gene primer amplification that nucleated cell counts were estimated. The table came from immunoSEQ multiplex PCR; TCRdb's copy has only in-frame clones and leaves some out. That table supplies the V and J calls and clone size; D and trimming were determined from the DNA. The table records about 75,000 clones, 75% to 85% of them present only once. The clonotype was recovered from a woman in her forties or fifties with acute or convalescent COVID-19. Sequenced sample: peripheral blood. The V and J genes are TRBV2 and TRBJ1-5, with a tentative D call TRBD1 (5 bases). The CDR3 loop is CASSEDTGVYSNQPQHF. The CDR3 coding sequence is TGTGCCAGCAGTGAGGACACCGGAGTGTATAGCAATCAGCCCCAGCATTTT.